Presented here are 19 T cell receptor beta chains from one specimen sequenced in a study of metastatic and nonmetastatic thyroid tumors. Every patient underwent thyroid surgery untreated. TCRdb reanalyzed the PCR reads via MiXCR. The sample holds around 22,000 clones, 22% seen once. The sequenced sample consisted of blood. These receptors were taken from a female donor with papillary thyroid cancer or a benign thyroid nodule (not recorded which). Some clones in this sample may be carry-over from other donors' samples.

This clone is medium-sized within its sample. The chain combines TRBV6-6 with TRBJ2-7; TRBD2 matches 12 bases. The J segment lost 9 bases and the V segment lost 0 bases, leaving 9 bases of the junction unmatched. The CDR3 is 16 amino acids. Germline V gives CDR1 MNHNY, CDR2 SVGAGI (reference sequence). CDR3 sequence (DNA): TGTGCCAGCAGTTACTCGGGGACTAGCGGGCCCTCGTGGCAGTACTTC. Amino acid sequence: CASSYSGTSGPSWQYF.

Many counts were recorded for this clone. The chain carries TRBV12-3 or TRBV12-4 and TRBJ1-2; maybe TRBD1 (6 bases). The CDR3 totals 12 residues. Trimming removed 4 bases from V and 6 bases from J, with 9 bases in between. The CDR3 nucleotides are TGTGCCAGCAGTTATAGGGGGAATGGCTACACCTTC. Residues: CASSYRGNGYTF.

This clone is medium-sized in the sample. The chain employs TRBV28 and TRBJ2-7; D possibly corresponds to TRBD1 (6 bases). The length of the CDR3 is 12 residues. Trimming stripped 8 bases from V and 6 bases from J, with 14 bases between. CDR1 and CDR2 (germline): MDHEN, SYDVKM. The DNA of the CDR3 is TGTGCCAGCGGCCTTACAGGGCTCGAGCAGTACTTC. Encoded protein: CASGLTGLEQYF. Using reference TRBV28 and TRBJ2-7 for the parts outside the CDR3, the full variable domain is DVKVTQSSRYLVKRTGEKVFLECVQDMDHENMFWYRQDPGLGLRLIYFSYDVKMKEKGDIPEGYSVSREKKERFSLILESASTNQTSMYLCASGLTGLEQYFGPGTRLTVT.

The genes are TRBV6-2 or TRBV6-3 and TRBJ1-2, with 11 bases fitting TRBD1. The V and J ends lost 0 bases and 4 bases, in that order; junction bases with no gene match: 4. The CDR3 runs 16 residues. The V gene's germline CDR1 is MNHEY and CDR2 SVGEGT. Written as DNA, the CDR3 is TGTGCCAGCAGTTACTCCCGGACAGGGGGCGCCTATGGCTACACCTTC. Amino acid sequence: CASSYSRTGGAYGYTF.

The chain carries TRBV5-1 and TRBJ2-6, with TRBD1 identical over 9 bases. The length of the CDR3 is 18 residues. Germline CDR1 and CDR2: SGHRS and YFSETQ. V shed 6 bases, J shed 0 bases, and the junction held 10 bases outside the gene matches. In nucleotides, the CDR3 is TGCGCCAGCATCGCCCCGGGACAGGGAGACTCTGGGGCCAACGTCCTGACTTTC. Amino acid sequence: CASIAPGQGDSGANVLTF.

A note on this clone: A junction end diverges from the germline sequence, so it may reflect a read error. The rearrangement joins TRBV5-1 to TRBJ1-3; D is undetermined. The CDR3 totals 16 residues. Germline V lookup: CDR1 SGHRS, CDR2 YFSETQ. CDR3 nucleotides: TGCGCCAGCAGCCCGACAACAATTAGCTCTGTAAACACCATATATTTT. Translated, it gives CASSPTTISSVNTIYF.

This clone was observed at least ten times. Here the CDR3 DNA reads TGTGCCAGTAGTTATGTCTTGAAGGGGAACACTGAAGCTTTCTTT. Amino acids: CASSYVLKGNTEAFF. This chain uses TRBV19 with TRBJ1-1; D gene uncertain. Germline CDR1 and CDR2: LNHDA and SQIVND (reference sequence). The CDR3 extends over 15 amino acids. Trimming took off 5 bases at V and 1 base at J, with 14 bases between the two ends.

The chain joins TRBV20-1 to TRBJ1-2; tentative D call: TRBD1 (5 bases). Germline V gives CDR1 DFQATT, CDR2 SNEGSKA (reference sequence). This CDR3 has 15 amino acids. With 2 bases removed from V and 8 bases from J, the gap between germline ends came to 21 bases. The CDR3: CSARIPGSVAGGYTF. The CDR3 bases are TGCAGTGCTAGAATTCCCGGGTCAGTGGCAGGGGGCTACACCTTC.

This clone was seen repeatedly, ten times or more. The chain recombines TRBV4-2 with TRBJ1-1; D gene uncertain. The V gene lost 6 bases and the J gene lost 1 base, with 15 bases spanning the gap. The CDR3 covers 15 residues. Germline V gives CDR1 LGHNA, CDR2 YNFKEQ. The CDR3 sequence: CASREKGEGNTEAFF. The CDR3, as DNA: TGTGCCAGCAGAGAAAAGGGCGAGGGGAACACTGAAGCTTTCTTT.

A word on this clone: A junction end diverges from the germline sequence, so it may reflect a read error. The V and J genes are TRBV20-1 and TRBJ2-7; 8 bases fit TRBD1. The CDR3 sequence is 14 residues long. CDR1 DFQATT and CDR2 SNEGSKA come from the germline V gene (reference sequence). In nucleotides, the CDR3 is TGCAGTGCCCCAGGGACAGGACGATTTTACGAGCATTACTTC. The encoded protein is CSAPGTGRFYEHYF.

The table lists this clone with many counts. A read error is possible here, since a much larger clone lies one base away. This sample includes further DNA sequences coding for the same CDR3. This chain uses TRBV6-1 with TRBJ2-7, with no clear D. Per the germline V gene, CDR1 is MNHNS and CDR2 is SASEGT. The CDR3 is 11 residues long. The CDR3 sequence is CASHWGYEQYF. CDR3 sequence (DNA): TGCGCCAGCCACTGGGGCTACGAGCAGTACTTC.

Turning to this clone: The junction shows a germline mismatch at one end, possibly a read error. This chain uses TRBV20-1 with TRBJ2-7; the D is unclear. The V gene's germline CDR1 is DFQATT and CDR2 SNEGSKA (reference sequence). This CDR3 has 13 residues. CDR3 DNA: TGCAGTGCTAGAGATCTGTTGGTTAACGATCAGGACTTC. Translation gives CSARDLLVNDQDF.

This clone was detected ten times or more. The chain joins TRBV2 to TRBJ1-2, with D possibly TRBD1 on 5 matching bases. CDR3 length: 14 amino acids. Trimming left V 3 bases short and J 4 bases short, with 12 bases between. Per the germline V gene, CDR1 is SNHLY and CDR2 is FYNNEI. CDR3: CASSDGHLGYGYTF. The CDR3 DNA is TGTGCCAGCAGTGACGGACACCTCGGCTATGGCTACACCTTC.

This clone was picked up many times. The chain employs TRBV7-2 and TRBJ2-3; the match to TRBD1 covers 10 bases. CDR1 and CDR2 from the germline V gene are SGHTA and FQGNSA. The CDR3 extends over 18 amino acids. V dropped 0 bases and J dropped 1; count of bases not matched to a gene: 7. The CDR3 coding sequence is TGTGCCAGCAGCTTAGCGAGGGGACAGGGGACCGGCACAGATACGCAGTATTTT. As protein: CASSLARGQGTGTDTQYF.

This chain uses TRBV27 with TRBJ2-2; no clear D. CDR3 length: 13 residues. V was cut by 4 bases and J by 11 bases, with 14 bases left in between. Germline V gives CDR1 MNHEY, CDR2 SMNVEV (reference sequence). CDR3 nucleotide sequence: TGTGCCAGCAGTTCAGTGAACACCGTTGAGCTGTTTTTT. This gives the protein CASSSVNTVELFF.

The chain uses TRBV19 and TRBJ1-2; D unresolved. This CDR3 contains 13 residues. The germline CDR1 and CDR2 sequences are LNHDA and SQIVND (reference sequence). Trimming cost V 5 bases and J 10 bases, with 17 bases left between them. The CDR3 reads CASSSKLSEIYTF. The CDR3 DNA sequence: TGTGCCAGTAGTTCTAAGTTGTCTGAGATCTACACCTTC. Using reference TRBV19 and TRBJ1-2 for the parts outside the CDR3, the full variable domain is DGGITQSPKYLFRKEGQNVTLSCEQNLNHDAMYWYRQDPGQGLRLIYYSQIVNDFQKGDIAEGYSVSREKKESFPLTVTSAQKNPTAFYLCASSSKLSEIYTFGSGTRLTVV.

This chain links TRBV11-2 with TRBJ1-1, with D unresolved. The V end was cut by 3 bases, the J end by 6 bases, with 11 bases between. CDR3 length equals 13 residues. CDR1 and CDR2 (germline): SGHAT, FQNNGV. The CDR3 is CASSFLGSSEAFF. DNA for the CDR3: TGTGCCAGCAGCTTTCTGGGGAGCTCTGAAGCTTTCTTT.

This clone was observed many times. The chain joins TRBV4-2 to TRBJ2-2; TRBD2 aligns across 13 bases. CDR3 length: 17 residues. Germline CDR1 LGHNA, CDR2 YNFKEQ. The V gene end was trimmed by 2 bases and the J gene end by 5 bases; junction bases not matched to a gene: 5. The CDR3 loop reads CASSQRLAGGKTGELFF. The DNA of the CDR3 is TGTGCCAGCAGCCAACGACTAGCGGGGGGAAAAACCGGGGAGCTGTTTTTT.

Comment on this clone: One junction end disagrees with the germline gene, perhaps due to a read error. The chain employs TRBV14 and TRBJ2-1; 9 nucleotides match TRBD2. The CDR3 runs 15 residues. From germline, CDR1 is SGHDN and CDR2 FVKESK. The CDR3 DNA is TGTGCCAACAGCGGCGTGACTAGCGGTTACAATGAGCAGTTCTTC. This gives the protein CANSGVTSGYNEQFF.